What follows are 25 T cell receptor beta chains derived from one specimen sequenced in a study of identical twins. TCRdb analysed the 5' RACE reads with MiXCR anew, one entry per CDR3 protein. The sample includes under 300,000 distinct CDR3 sequences, 5% to 7% seen only once; the top ten take more than 12%. These data were also filed under a second study, of T cells expressing NK-cell markers.

The sequenced material came from CD8+ T cells sorted from blood. The receptors were sampled from a woman aged 18-30 years in good health.

This clonotype appeared a few times. The CDR3 sequence is CSVRQGNEAFF. The CDR3 DNA follows: TGCAGCGTTAGGCAGGGGAATGAAGCTTTCTTT. The chain combines TRBV29-1 with TRBJ1-1, with D tentatively TRBD1 (6 bases). Trimming cost V 5 bases and J 7 bases, with 11 bases left between them. CDR1 SQVTM and CDR2 ANQGSEA come from the germline V gene. There are 11 residues in the CDR3.

This clonotype showed up many times. The chain has TRBV10-3 and TRBJ2-7; no firm D call. With 6 bases removed from V and 2 bases from J, the gap between germline ends came to 8 bases. The CDR3 length is 12 residues. Germline assignment: CDR1 ENHRY and CDR2 SYGVKD. CDR3 DNA sequence: TGTGCCATCAGGACGGATACCTACGAGCAGTACTTC. It encodes CAIRTDTYEQYF.

The sample holds many counts of this clonotype. The gene calls are TRBV6-5 and TRBJ2-7, with D unclear. This CDR3 has 12 residues. V was clipped by 5 bases and J by 6 bases, with 11 bases between them. Germline V gives CDR1 MNHEY, CDR2 SVGAGI. The CDR3 here is CASSPSLGEQYF. The CDR3 DNA is TGTGCCAGCAGTCCATCGTTGGGCGAGCAGTACTTC.

V gene TRBV5-5 combines with J gene TRBJ1-1, with D possibly being TRBD1 (6 bases). This CDR3 comprises 14 residues. The germline V and J ends were trimmed by 5 bases and 0 bases, with 11 bases remaining between them. Looked up from germline, CDR1 is SGHKS and CDR2 is YYEKEE (reference sequence). CDR3 in DNA: TGTGCCAGCAGTCGACAGGACTTGAACACTGAAGCTTTCTTT. Translated: CASSRQDLNTEAFF.

The chain combines TRBV9 with TRBJ2-1; a weak D match, TRBD2 (5 bases). The ends were cut back, 3 bases at V and 9 bases at J, with 16 bases in the middle. CDR3 length: 14 residues. The germline gives CDR1 SGDLS, CDR2 YYNGEE. The CDR3 sequence: CASSASFLASEQFF. DNA of the CDR3: TGTGCCAGCAGCGCATCATTTCTAGCTTCTGAGCAGTTCTTC.

This clonotype was detected many times. The genes are TRBV29-1 and TRBJ1-1; TRBD1 might be the D (6 bases). CDR3 size: 14 residues. Trimming removed 5 bases from V and 0 bases from J, with 13 bases in between. Germline CDR1 reads SQVTM; CDR2 reads ANQGSEA. Here the CDR3 DNA reads TGCAGCGTTCTTGAGGGGACAATGAACACTGAAGCTTTCTTT. This encodes CSVLEGTMNTEAFF.

This clonotype has a count of ten or more. Its ends do not fully match the called genes, so a read error is possible. V gene TRBV20-1 combines with J gene TRBJ1-6; 8 bases fit TRBD1. There are 15 residues in the CDR3. Germline V lookup: CDR1 DFQATT, CDR2 SNEGSKA (reference sequence). Here the CDR3 reads CSARDPGQDSSPLHF. CDR3 nucleotides: TGCAGTGCCAGAGACCCGGGACAGGATTCTTCACCCCTCCACTTT.

This clonotype has a count of ten or more. V and J are TRBV12-3 or TRBV12-4 and TRBJ2-5; 11 nucleotides line up with TRBD2. Trimming at V came to 4 bases and at J to 1 base, leaving 8 bases not matched to a gene. CDR3 length equals 17 residues. In DNA form, the CDR3 reads TGTGCCAGCAGTTGGAGGGTAGCGGGAGGGCTCCAAGAGACCCAGTACTTC. It yields the protein CASSWRVAGGLQETQYF.

This chain connects TRBV20-1 to TRBJ2-1; 7 nucleotides align to TRBD2. V was clipped by 6 bases and J by 7 bases; unmatched bases: 12. The CDR3 is 14 amino acids. Germline assignment: CDR1 DFQATT and CDR2 SNEGSKA (reference sequence). CDR3 sequence reads: CSAGLAGAGNEQFF. Written as DNA, the CDR3 is TGCAGTGCCGGCCTCGCGGGAGCAGGGAATGAGCAGTTCTTC.

The rearrangement uses TRBV15 and TRBJ2-5; D not resolved. Trimming pared 0 bases from V and 2 bases from J, leaving 7 bases between. The CDR3 is made up of 14 amino acids. Per the germline V gene, CDR1 is LNHNV and CDR2 is YYDKDF (reference sequence). The CDR3 loop reads CATSREWWQETQYF. CDR3 DNA sequence: TGTGCCACCAGCAGAGAATGGTGGCAAGAGACCCAGTACTTC.

This clonotype was found many times. The chain is built from TRBV5-6 and TRBJ2-1; D gene unclear. V lost 3 bases and J lost 7, with 11 bases in between. There are 13 residues in the CDR3. Germline V gene data show CDR1 as SGHDT and CDR2 as YYEEEE. CDR3 in amino acids: CASSSSLGNEQFF. The CDR3 bases are TGTGCCAGCAGCTCCTCCTTAGGAAATGAGCAGTTCTTC. The full variable domain, its missing parts supplied by reference TRBV5-6 and TRBJ2-1, is DAGVTQSPTHLIKTRGQQVTLRCSPKSGHDTVSWYQQALGQGPQFIFQYYEEEERQRGNFPDRFSGHQFPNYSSELNVNALLLGDSALYLCASSSSLGNEQFFGPGTRLTVL.

This clonotype was observed a few times. The chain recombines TRBV4-1 with TRBJ2-7; D remains unclear. The germline V gene has CDR1 MGHRA and CDR2 YSYEKL. This CDR3 has 13 amino acids. Trimming stripped 0 bases from V and 4 bases from J, with 7 bases between. The CDR3 DNA reads TGCGCCAGCAGCCAAGATAGAGATTACGAGCAGTACTTC. It yields the protein CASSQDRDYEQYF.

This clonotype has a count of ten or more. The chain is built from TRBV7-2 and TRBJ2-7; the match to TRBD2 covers 11 bases. The CDR3 spans 16 residues. Germline trimming cut 5 bases from V and 2 bases from J; bases unmatched to any gene: 8. Germline CDR1 reads SGHTA; CDR2 reads FQGNSA. The CDR3 region is CASSRYPLAGAYEQYF. The DNA of the CDR3 is TGTGCCAGCAGCCGTTACCCACTAGCGGGAGCCTACGAGCAGTACTTC.

V is TRBV7-8 and J is TRBJ2-6; D may be TRBD2 (7 bases). This CDR3 spans 14 amino acids. V lost 6 bases and J lost 4, with 10 bases in between. In germline, CDR1 is SGHVS, CDR2 FQNEAQ. DNA of the CDR3: TGTGCCAGCAGTGGGGGGGCCGGGGCCAACGTCCTGACTTTC. Translating it yields CASSGGAGANVLTF.

This clonotype was picked up a small number of times. The rearrangement joins TRBV20-1 to TRBJ2-7; D call uncertain. This CDR3 is 10 amino acids long. The germline V gene encodes CDR1 DFQATT and CDR2 SNEGSKA (reference sequence). With 4 bases removed from V and 7 bases from J, the gap between germline ends came to 8 bases. Here the CDR3 DNA reads TGCAGTGCTACTCCTCTGGAGCAGTACTTC. It translates to CSATPLEQYF.

This clonotype was detected many times. The chain combines TRBV15 with TRBJ2-1; possible D gene TRBD1, 5 bases. V was shortened by 3 bases and J by 6 bases, with 21 bases between the two germline ends. CDR1 LNHNV and CDR2 YYDKDF come from the germline V gene (reference sequence). The CDR3 totals 17 residues. This CDR3 reads CATSSGALVEKVNEQFF. The CDR3 coding sequence is TGTGCCACCAGCAGTGGGGCTTTGGTTGAGAAAGTCAATGAGCAGTTCTTC.

In its sample, this clonotype was seen a few times. V is TRBV7-9 and J is TRBJ1-1, with 7 bases that match TRBD1. V lost 3 bases and J lost 3; bases outside the gene matches: 4. Germline loops: CDR1 SEHNR, CDR2 FQNEAQ (reference sequence). The CDR3 covers 14 residues. DNA of the CDR3: TGTGCCAGCAGCTTTCTACAGGGGCACACTGAAGCTTTCTTT. It yields the protein CASSFLQGHTEAFF.

This clonotype was seen more than once but under ten times. The chain carries TRBV12-3 or TRBV12-4 and TRBJ2-3; the D gene is possibly TRBD2 (6 bases). The V gene lost 7 bases and the J gene lost 6 bases, with 17 bases spanning the gap. This CDR3 contains 14 residues. The CDR3 loop reads CASTPEGERDTQYF. DNA of the CDR3: TGTGCCAGCACTCCGGAGGGAGAGCGGGATACGCAGTATTTT.

The chain employs TRBV9 and TRBJ2-1; perhaps TRBD2 as D (6 bases). Germline lookup yields CDR1 SGDLS and CDR2 YYNGEE. The CDR3 has 16 amino acids. The V gene lost 0 bases and the J gene lost 0 bases, with 10 bases spanning the gap. The CDR3: CASSVEGGTSYNEQFF. Written as DNA, the CDR3 is TGTGCCAGCAGCGTAGAGGGCGGGACCTCCTACAATGAGCAGTTCTTC.

Ten or more counts support this clonotype. This chain links TRBV27 with TRBJ2-5; D might be TRBD1 or TRBD2, each matching 7 bases. Germline V gene sequence: CDR1 MNHEY, CDR2 SMNVEV (reference sequence). With 3 bases removed from V and 4 bases from J, the gap between germline ends came to 12 bases. This CDR3 is built from 14 residues. CDR3 in amino acids: CASSFAGGAETQYF. The CDR3 DNA reads TGTGCCAGCAGTTTCGCAGGGGGGGCAGAGACCCAGTACTTC.

This clonotype has at least ten counts. This chain uses TRBV27 with TRBJ2-7; 11 nucleotides align to TRBD1. There are 15 residues in the CDR3. The V gene's germline CDR1 is MNHEY and CDR2 SMNVEV (reference sequence). J was trimmed by 4 bases and V by 8 bases; bases with no gene match: 10. The CDR3 sequence: CASRLRGDRGYEQYF. CDR3 DNA sequence: TGTGCCAGCCGACTGCGAGGGGACAGGGGGTACGAGCAGTACTTC.

The sample holds a few counts of this clonotype. The chain has TRBV11-2 and TRBJ2-7; D is unresolved. The CDR3 contains 15 residues. V was trimmed by 3 bases and J by 0 bases, leaving 12 bases between them. Germline CDR1 reads SGHAT; CDR2 reads FQNNGV. The CDR3: CASSFSRAVSYEQYF. For the CDR3, the DNA is TGTGCCAGCAGCTTTTCTAGGGCAGTCTCCTACGAGCAGTACTTC.

This clonotype is termed medium-sized. The chain couples TRBV4-2 to TRBJ2-1; 7 nucleotides match TRBD1. The ends lost 2 bases at V and 3 bases at J; junction bases unmatched: 10. The CDR3 loop spans 17 amino acids. CDR1 is LGHNA, CDR2 YNFKEQ, per germline. The CDR3: CASSQQKEGDSYNEQFF. The CDR3 DNA reads as TGTGCCAGCAGCCAACAAAAAGAGGGGGACAGCTACAATGAGCAGTTCTTC.

This clonotype was seen a handful of times. The chain joins TRBV20-1 to TRBJ2-1; TRBD2 might be the D (6 bases). The CDR3 has 16 residues. Germline CDR1 is DFQATT and CDR2 is SNEGSKA (reference sequence). Trimming took off 3 bases at V and 4 bases at J, with 19 bases between the two ends. CDR3 nucleotides: TGCAGTGCTAGGGATTCCGGGAGTAAGGTTTACAATGAGCAGTTCTTC. Protein product: CSARDSGSKVYNEQFF.

J is TRBJ2-2 and V is TRBV20-1, with D possibly being TRBD2 (5 bases). The germline gives CDR1 DFQATT, CDR2 SNEGSKA (reference sequence). With 1 base removed from V and 6 bases from J, the gap between germline ends came to 15 bases. The CDR3 has 15 residues. CDR3 protein: CSARAPSGSPGELFF. CDR3 coding DNA: TGCAGTGCTAGAGCGCCGAGCGGTTCCCCCGGGGAGCTGTTTTTT.